The sequence of this T cell receptor beta chain was determined in a study of blood T cell repertoires in COVID-19. Background on the study: Samples of COVID-19 (acute and convalescent) were obtained from the United States, Italy and Spain. PBMCs, B-cell-depleted T cells, or T cells were the source of the cDNA or gDNA that made up the material.

Per the study methods: Estimated nucleated cell counts came from reference gene primer amplification. The repertoire was sequenced with immunoSEQ multiplex PCR; TCRdb's copy has only in-frame clones and lacks some. The D gene and trimming were derived from the DNA, and the V and J assignments and clone size from that table. The sample gives hundreds of thousands of clones, 83% of which show up once; 2% to 3% is in the top ten. The sample consisted of peripheral blood. The source is a woman aged 40 to 50 with active or convalescent COVID-19.

CDR3 amino acids: CASSRPLASGFTSTDTQYF. The CDR3 DNA sequence: TGCGCCAGCAGCCGGCCCCTGGCTAGCGGGTTTACTAGCACAGATACGCAGTATTTT. The chain uses TRBV4-1 and TRBJ2-3; 8 bases map to TRBD2. The CDR3 is 19 amino acids. Germline CDR1 MGHRA, CDR2 YSYEKL. V lost 4 bases and J lost 0; bases outside the gene matches: 15.